This T cell receptor beta chain is from a study of T cells after yellow fever vaccination. Template-switching 5'RACE yielded the TCR cDNA; a universal primer site and UMIs were added in the process. TCRdb recomputed calls from the 5' RACE reads with MiXCR, one row per CDR3 protein. The sample consists of 300,000 to 350,000 distinct CDR3 sequences, approximately 3.9% of them appearing once. The CDR3 contains 15 residues. V trimming: 5 bases; J trimming: 2 bases; junction bases outside the gene matches: 3. The germline CDR1 and CDR2 sequences are SEHNR and FQNEAQ (reference sequence). V and J are TRBV7-9 and TRBJ2-6; 7 bases are shared with TRBD1. The receptor was derived from a man aged 18-30 years who received the YFV17D yellow fever vaccine. Sample: PBMCs, taken 5 days after the yellow fever booster vaccination. CDR3 nucleotide sequence: TGTGCCAGCAGCGATGACAGGGCTGGGGCCAACGTCCTGACTTTC. This translates into CASSDDRAGANVLTF.